This T cell receptor beta chain was recorded in a study of blood T cells in healthy people across ages. Losses at the gene ends were 4 bases for V and 5 bases for J; bases not matched to a gene: 1. CDR3 length: 13 amino acids. Then a second PCR, running about 7 to 11 cycles, was carried out with a sample-barcoded 5' primer and a J-beta primer mix. TCRdb re-called the 5' RACE reads through MiXCR, storing one row per CDR3 protein. This sample carries some 1.8 million distinct CDR3 sequences, about two fifths of them seen once, and the ten largest clones take roughly 23%. The sequencing input was blood. The TCR was taken from a human donor in good health. V is TRBV12-3 or TRBV12-4 and J is TRBJ1-5; 8 nucleotides line up with TRBD1. CDR3 residues: CASSWTGHQPQHF. In DNA, the CDR3 is TGTGCCAGCAGTTGGACAGGGCATCAGCCCCAGCATTTT.